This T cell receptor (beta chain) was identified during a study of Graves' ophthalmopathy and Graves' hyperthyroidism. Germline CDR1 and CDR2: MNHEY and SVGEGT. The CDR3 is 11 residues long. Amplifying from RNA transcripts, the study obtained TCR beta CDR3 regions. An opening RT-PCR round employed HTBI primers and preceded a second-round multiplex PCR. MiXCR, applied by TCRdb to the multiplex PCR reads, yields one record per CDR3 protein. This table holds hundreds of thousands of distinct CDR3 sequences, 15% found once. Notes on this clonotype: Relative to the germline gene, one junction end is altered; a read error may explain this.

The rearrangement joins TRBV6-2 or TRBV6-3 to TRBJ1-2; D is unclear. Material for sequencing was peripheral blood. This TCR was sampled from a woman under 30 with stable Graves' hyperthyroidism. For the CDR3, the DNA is TGTGCCAGCAGTTACGCACTGGGCTACAGCTTC. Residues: CASSYALGYSF.